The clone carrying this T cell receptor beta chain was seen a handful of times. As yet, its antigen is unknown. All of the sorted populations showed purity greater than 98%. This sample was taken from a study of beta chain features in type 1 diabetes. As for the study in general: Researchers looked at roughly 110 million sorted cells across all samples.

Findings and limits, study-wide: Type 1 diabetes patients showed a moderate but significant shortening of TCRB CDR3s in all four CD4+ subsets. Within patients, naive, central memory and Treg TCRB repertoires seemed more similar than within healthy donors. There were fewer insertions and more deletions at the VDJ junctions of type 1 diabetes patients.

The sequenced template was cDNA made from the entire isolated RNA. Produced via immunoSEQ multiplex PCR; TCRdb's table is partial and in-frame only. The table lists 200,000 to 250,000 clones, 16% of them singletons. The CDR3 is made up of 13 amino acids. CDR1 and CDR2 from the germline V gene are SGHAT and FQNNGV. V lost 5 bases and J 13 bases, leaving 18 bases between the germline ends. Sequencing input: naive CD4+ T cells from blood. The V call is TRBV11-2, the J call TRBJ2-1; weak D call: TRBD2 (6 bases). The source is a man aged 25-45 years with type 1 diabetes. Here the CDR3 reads CASSPQRGGDQFF. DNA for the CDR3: TGTGCCAGCAGCCCTCAACGGGGAGGAGATCAGTTCTTC.